This T cell receptor beta chain was sequenced in a study of T cell repertoires in cytomegalovirus infection. As for this clonotype: Its antigen is as yet unknown.

V lost 6 bases to trimming and J lost 7 bases; unmatched junction nucleotides: 22. The CDR3 consists of 19 residues. The V gene's germline CDR1 is LNHDA and CDR2 SQIVND (reference sequence). TCRdb passed the reads through MiXCR, listing each CDR3 protein once. The sample lists some 920,000 distinct CDR3 sequences, roughly 30% occurring once. The material was cultured CD8+ T cells from PBMCs, obtained from culture after CMV antigen stimulation. V is TRBV19 and J is TRBJ2-4, with 9 bases identical to TRBD2. The source of this sequence is a human donor in good health (CMV status not recorded). Some clones in this sample may be carry-over from other donors' samples. The CDR3 nucleotides are TGTGCCAGTAGAACCACCCCTCTGGACCGCGGGGGGGCCGGGAACATTCAGTACTTC. Amino acids: CASRTTPLDRGGAGNIQYF.